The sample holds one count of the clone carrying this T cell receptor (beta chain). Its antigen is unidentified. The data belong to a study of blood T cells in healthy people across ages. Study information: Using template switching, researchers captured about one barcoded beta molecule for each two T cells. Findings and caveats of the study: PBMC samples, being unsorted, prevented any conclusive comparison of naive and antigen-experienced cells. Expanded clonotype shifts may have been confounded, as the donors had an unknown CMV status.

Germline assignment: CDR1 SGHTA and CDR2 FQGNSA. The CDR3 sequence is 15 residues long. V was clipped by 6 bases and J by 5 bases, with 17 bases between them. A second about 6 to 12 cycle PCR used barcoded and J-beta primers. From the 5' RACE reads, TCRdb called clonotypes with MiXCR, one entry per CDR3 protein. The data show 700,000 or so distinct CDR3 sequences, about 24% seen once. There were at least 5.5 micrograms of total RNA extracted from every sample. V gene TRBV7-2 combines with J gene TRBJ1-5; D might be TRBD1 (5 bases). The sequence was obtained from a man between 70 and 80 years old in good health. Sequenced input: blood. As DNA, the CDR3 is TGTGCCAGCAGTTCCAGGGTGGCCTCTTATCAGCCCCAGCATTTT. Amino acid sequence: CASSSRVASYQPQHF. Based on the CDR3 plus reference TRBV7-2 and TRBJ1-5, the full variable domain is GAGVSQSPSNKVTEKGKDVELRCDPISGHTALYWYRQSLGQGLEFLIYFQGNSAPDKSGLPSDRFSAERTGGSVSTLTIQRTQQEDSAVYLCASSSRVASYQPQHFGDGTRLSIL.